Presented here are 5 T cell receptor beta chains from one specimen sequenced in a study of blood T cell repertoires in COVID-19. TCRdb keeps only in-frame clones here, not all; method: immunoSEQ multiplex PCR. The profile shows around 250,000 clones, around 90% of them singletons. Sequences were obtained from peripheral blood. The receptor source for this set is a woman aged 40 to 50 who had recovered from COVID-19.

This sequence joins TRBV12-3 or TRBV12-4 and TRBJ2-4; 10 nucleotides match TRBD1. This CDR3 contains 13 residues. After removal of 7 bases from V and 7 bases from J, the junction contained 4 bases not matched to a gene. CDR3 DNA sequence: TGTGCCAGCATGACAGGGGGCTCGAACATTCAGTACTTC. It codes for CASMTGGSNIQYF.

The gene calls are TRBV9 and TRBJ2-1; D gene uncertain. Germline loops: CDR1 SGDLS, CDR2 YYNGEE. The CDR3 runs 15 residues. V lost 0 bases to trimming and J lost 6 bases, with 13 bases between them. The CDR3 DNA follows: TGTGCCAGCAGCGTAGGCACAGTTACCGGCAATGAGCAGTTCTTC. This sequence encodes CASSVGTVTGNEQFF.

The chain combines TRBV6-5 with TRBJ1-1; perhaps TRBD1 as D (5 bases). CDR3 length equals 14 residues. Trimming took 10 bases from V and 0 from J, leaving 15 bases between them. The germline V gene has CDR1 MNHEY and CDR2 SVGAGI. CDR3: CATKREGLNTEAFF. DNA for the CDR3: TGTGCCACCAAAAGGGAGGGGTTGAACACTGAAGCTTTCTTT.

The rearrangement joins TRBV5-4 to TRBJ1-3; 7 nucleotides agree with TRBD1. The CDR3 contains 16 residues. The junction had 5 bases not matched to a gene; V was cut back by 0 bases and J by 2 bases. In germline, CDR1 is SGHNT, CDR2 YYREEE (reference sequence). The CDR3 sequence is CASSLGTGTAGNTIYF. The DNA for the CDR3 is TGTGCCAGCAGCTTGGGGACGGGGACAGCTGGAAACACCATATATTTT.

The V call is TRBV27, the J call TRBJ2-1; 7 positions agree with TRBD2. The CDR3 has 15 residues. Germline CDR1 is MNHEY and CDR2 is SMNVEV (reference sequence). J lost 0 bases, V lost 3 bases, and 2 bases had no gene match. As DNA, the CDR3 is TGTGCCAGCAGTTTTCTAGCGGACTCCTACAATGAGCAGTTCTTC. Its protein product is CASSFLADSYNEQFF.